The rows below give T cell receptor beta chains drawn from one sample of a study of long-term antiretroviral therapy in people with HIV. Assay used: immunoSEQ multiplex PCR; TCRdb lists only in-frame clones, some missing. The repertoire holds some 22,000 clones, with approximately 82% as singletons. Sequencing used unsorted PBMCs, obtained at the start of antiretroviral therapy. These receptors were obtained from a middle-aged man with HIV. The conserved cysteine and the conserved F or W are not part of the CDR3 here.

CDR3: ASRRGWGRAKTQY; V: TRBV6-1; length: 13; J: TRBJ2-5
CDR3: AWSVHKGGVETQY; V: TRBV30; length: 13; J: TRBJ2-5
CDR3: ASSLVPLTRGDTDTQY; V: TRBV5-1; length: 16; J: TRBJ2-3
CDR3: ASSQEGYSNQPQH; V: TRBV4-1; length: 13; J: TRBJ1-5
CDR3: AISARNTEAF; V: TRBV10-3; length: 10; J: TRBJ1-1
CDR3: ASSVWRPHHEQY; V: TRBV9; length: 12; J: TRBJ2-7
CDR3: ASSPQGEQF; V: TRBV7-9; length: 9; J: TRBJ2-1
CDR3: ASSLSTASYSNQPQH; V: TRBV7-9; length: 15; J: TRBJ1-5
CDR3: ASRVDRASGNTIY; V: TRBV2; length: 13; J: TRBJ1-3
CDR3: ASSRGQVTGEQF; V: TRBV6-6; length: 12; J: TRBJ2-1
CDR3: ASGTFPTYEQY; V: TRBV5-4; length: 11; J: TRBJ2-7